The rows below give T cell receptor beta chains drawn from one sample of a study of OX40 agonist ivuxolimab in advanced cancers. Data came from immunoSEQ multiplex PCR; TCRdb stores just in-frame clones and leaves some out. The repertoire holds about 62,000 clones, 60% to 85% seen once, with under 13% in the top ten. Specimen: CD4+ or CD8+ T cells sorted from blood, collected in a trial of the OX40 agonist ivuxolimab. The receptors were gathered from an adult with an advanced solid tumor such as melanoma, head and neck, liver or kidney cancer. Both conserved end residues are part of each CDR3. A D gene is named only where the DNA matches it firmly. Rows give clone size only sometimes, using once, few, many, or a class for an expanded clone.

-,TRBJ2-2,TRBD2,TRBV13,CASSGTSGRWNTGELFF,TGTGCCAGCAGCGGGACTAGCGGGAGGTGGAACACCGGGGAGCTGTTTTTT
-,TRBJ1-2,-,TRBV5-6,CASSLAGGVDGYTF,TGTGCCAGCAGCTTGGCCGGGGGGGTAGATGGCTACACCTTC
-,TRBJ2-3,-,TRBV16,CASTPERGGTDTQYF,TGTGCCAGCACACCCGAGCGTGGCGGGACAGATACGCAGTATTTT
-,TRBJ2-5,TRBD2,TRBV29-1,CSLRLAFTPGPQETQYF,TGCAGCTTACGACTAGCGTTCACCCCGGGGCCCCAAGAGACCCAGTACTTC
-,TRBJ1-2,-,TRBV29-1,CSVPEQAEQGYTF,TGCAGCGTCCCGGAGCAGGCCGAGCAGGGCTACACCTTC
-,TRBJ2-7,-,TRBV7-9,CASSLGGPVYEQYF,TGTGCCAGCAGCTTAGGAGGCCCCGTCTACGAGCAGTACTTC
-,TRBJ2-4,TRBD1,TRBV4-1,CASSQIGTVNIQYF,TGCGCCAGCAGCCAGATAGGGACAGTAAACATTCAGTACTTC
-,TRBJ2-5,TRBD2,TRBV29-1,CSFISRLAGETQYF,TGCAGCTTTATTAGTCGGCTAGCGGGGGAGACCCAGTACTTC
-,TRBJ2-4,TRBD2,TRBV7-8,CASSLDPAGVKNIQYF,TGTGCCAGCAGCTTAGATCCAGCGGGAGTGAAAAACATTCAGTACTTC
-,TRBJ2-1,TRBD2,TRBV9,CASSAHGLAVEQFF,TGTGCCAGCAGCGCACACGGACTAGCGGTTGAGCAGTTCTTC
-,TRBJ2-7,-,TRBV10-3,CAIRQNYEQYF,TGTGCCATCAGGCAGAATTACGAGCAGTACTTC
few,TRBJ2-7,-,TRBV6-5,CASSYNYEQYF,TGTGCCAGCAGCTACAACTACGAGCAGTACTTC
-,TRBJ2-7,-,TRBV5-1,CASSFQDNSYEQYF,TGCGCCAGCAGCTTCCAAGACAACTCCTACGAGCAGTACTTC
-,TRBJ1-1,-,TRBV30,CAWMKVGAFF,TGTGCCTGGATGAAAGTGGGAGCTTTCTTT
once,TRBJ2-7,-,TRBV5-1,CASSFDSREFEQYF,TGCGCCAGCAGCTTCGACAGCCGGGAGTTCGAGCAGTACTTC
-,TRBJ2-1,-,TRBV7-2,CASSLGLTGEQFF,TGTGCCAGCAGCCTTGGACTGACTGGTGAGCAGTTCTTC
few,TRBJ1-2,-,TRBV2,CASSVLQGGYGYTF,TGTGCCAGCAGCGTACTCCAGGGTGGCTATGGCTACACCTTC
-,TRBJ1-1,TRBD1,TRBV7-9,CASSLTGGSEAFF,TGTGCCAGCAGCTTGACAGGGGGCTCTGAAGCTTTCTTT
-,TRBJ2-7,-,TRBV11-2,CASSLVTLYEQYF,TGTGCCAGCAGCTTAGTTACTCTGTACGAGCAGTACTTC
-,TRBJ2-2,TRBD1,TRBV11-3,CASSFRGRAGELFF,TGTGCCAGCAGCTTCAGGGGGCGCGCCGGGGAGCTGTTTTTT
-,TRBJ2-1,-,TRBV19,CASSIGDRGEQFF,TGTGCCAGTAGTATAGGCGACCGGGGAGAGCAGTTCTTC
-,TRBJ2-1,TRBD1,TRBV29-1,CSYPPGTGRNEQFF,TGCAGCTACCCCCCCGGGACAGGCCGCAATGAGCAGTTCTTC
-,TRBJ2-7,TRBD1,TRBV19,CASSTPGQTYEQYF,TGTGCCAGTAGTACTCCGGGACAGACCTACGAGCAGTACTTC
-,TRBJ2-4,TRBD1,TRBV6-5,CASSYSYDRGGNIQYF,TGTGCCAGCAGTTACTCGTATGACAGGGGGGGAAACATTCAGTACTTC
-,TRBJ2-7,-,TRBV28,CASSFRGPTPYEQYF,TGTGCCAGCAGTTTCAGGGGCCCGACCCCCTACGAGCAGTACTTC
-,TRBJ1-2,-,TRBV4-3,CASSQDLGGLYGYTF,TGCGCCAGCAGCCAAGATCTGGGGGGGCTCTATGGCTACACCTTC
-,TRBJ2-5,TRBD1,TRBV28,CASSPFGTGRETQYF,TGTGCCAGCAGTCCCTTCGGGACAGGGCGAGAGACCCAGTACTTC
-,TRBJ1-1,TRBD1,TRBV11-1,CASSVGQGLRAFF,TGTGCCAGCAGCGTCGGACAGGGTCTGAGAGCTTTCTTT
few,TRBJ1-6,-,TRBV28,CASYNTFVSPLHF,TGTGCCAGTTATAATACCTTTGTTTCACCCCTCCACTTT
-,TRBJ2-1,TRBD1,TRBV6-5,CASTETGGLYNEQFF,TGTGCCAGCACCGAGACAGGGGGCCTCTACAATGAGCAGTTCTTC
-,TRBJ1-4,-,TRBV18,CASSPDSNEKLFF,TGTGCCAGCTCACCCGACAGTAATGAAAAACTGTTTTTT
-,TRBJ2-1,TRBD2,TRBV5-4,CASSSGLAAYNEQFF,TGTGCCAGCAGTTCTGGACTAGCGGCCTACAATGAGCAGTTCTTC
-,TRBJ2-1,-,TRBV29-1,CSVEIGSRGQFF,TGCAGCGTTGAGATTGGGTCTAGGGGGCAGTTCTTC
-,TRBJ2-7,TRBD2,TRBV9,CASSFSGETYEQYF,TGTGCCAGCAGCTTTAGCGGGGAGACTTACGAGCAGTACTTC
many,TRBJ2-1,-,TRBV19,CASSVGAPGHNEQFF,TGTGCCAGTAGTGTCGGGGCCCCGGGCCACAATGAGCAGTTCTTC
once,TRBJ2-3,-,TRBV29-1,CSYRDDGTDTQYF,TGCAGTTACCGGGACGACGGGACAGATACGCAGTATTTT
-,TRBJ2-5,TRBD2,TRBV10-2,CASRYGTSGRGAYQETQYF,TGCGCCAGCAGGTACGGGACTAGCGGGAGAGGAGCTTACCAAGAGACCCAGTACTTC
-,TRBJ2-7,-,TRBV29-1,CSALQGGTYEQYF,TGCAGCGCGTTACAGGGCGGGACCTACGAGCAGTACTTC
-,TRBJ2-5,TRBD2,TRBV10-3,CAISEGLAGSGETQYF,TGTGCCATCAGTGAGGGACTAGCGGGATCGGGAGAGACCCAGTACTTC
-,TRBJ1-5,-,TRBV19,CASSIFSRQNQPQHF,TGTGCCAGTAGTATTTTTAGCCGCCAAAATCAGCCCCAGCATTTT
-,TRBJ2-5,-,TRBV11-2,CASSPPIPSQGTQYF,TGTGCCAGCAGCCCCCCCATCCCCAGTCAAGGGACCCAGTACTTC
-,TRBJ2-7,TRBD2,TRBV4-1,CASSQEGGAGYEQYF,TGCGCCAGCAGCCAAGAGGGAGGGGCGGGCTACGAGCAGTACTTC
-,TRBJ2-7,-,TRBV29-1,CSVVDSLREQYF,TGCAGCGTCGTGGACTCTCTTCGGGAGCAGTACTTC
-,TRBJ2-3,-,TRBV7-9,CASSPFRDTQYF,TGTGCCAGCAGCCCCTTTCGAGATACGCAGTATTTT
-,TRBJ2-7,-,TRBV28,CASSLLHEQYF,TGTGCCAGCAGTTTACTCCACGAGCAGTACTTC
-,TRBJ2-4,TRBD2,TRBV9,CASSVGLAVNIQYF,TGTGCCAGCAGCGTCGGACTAGCGGTGAACATTCAGTACTTC
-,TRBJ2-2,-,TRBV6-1,CASSGLMGTGELFF,TGTGCCAGCAGTGGTTTAATGGGTACCGGGGAGCTGTTTTTT
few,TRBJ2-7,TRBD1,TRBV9,CASSVTGGPYEQYF,TGTGCCAGCAGCGTGACAGGGGGCCCCTACGAGCAGTACTTC
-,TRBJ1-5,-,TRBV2,CASSEERLDNQPQHF,TGTGCCAGCAGTGAAGAGAGGTTGGACAATCAGCCCCAGCATTTT
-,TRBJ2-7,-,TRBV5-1,CASSLVASTYEQYF,TGCGCCAGCAGCTTGGTCGCGTCTACCTACGAGCAGTACTTC
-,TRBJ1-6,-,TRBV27,CASSLGPSSPLHF,TGTGCCAGCAGTTTAGGACCGTCTTCACCCCTCCACTTT
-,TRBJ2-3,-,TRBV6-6,CASSYSGPLDTQYF,TGTGCCAGCAGTTACTCGGGACCTTTAGATACGCAGTATTTT
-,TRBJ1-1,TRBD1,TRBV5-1,CASRKGAGEDTEAFF,TGCGCCAGCAGAAAGGGGGCAGGGGAGGACACTGAAGCTTTCTTT
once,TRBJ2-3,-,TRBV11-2,CASSLDYNTQYF,TGTGCCAGCAGCTTAGATTACAATACGCAGTATTTT
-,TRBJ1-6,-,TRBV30,CALGGALSPLHF,TGTGCCCTGGGAGGGGCTCTTTCACCCCTCCACTTT
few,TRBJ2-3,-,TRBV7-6,CASSLFGGTDTQYF,TGTGCCAGCAGCTTATTTGGGGGAACAGATACGCAGTATTTT
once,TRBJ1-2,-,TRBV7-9,CASSLKVENYGYTF,TGTGCCAGCAGCTTGAAGGTGGAAAACTATGGCTACACCTTC